This record concerns one T cell receptor beta chain sequence. Its antigen is not known. Each CDR3 protein is one row after TCRdb ran MiXCR on the 5' RACE reads. The sample lists around 550,000 distinct CDR3 sequences, approximately 14% occurring once. Every donor was a healthy Caucasian. The data were obtained in a study of identical twins. Study observations and caveats: Out-of-frame sharing of TCR alpha in monozygotic twins was underestimated by models.

These data were likewise used in another study, on yellow fever vaccine responses in identical twins.

What was sequenced was CD4+ T cells sorted from blood. This TCR came from a woman aged 18-35 years in good health.

The CDR3: CSVEMSTVRGYTF. CDR3 sequence (DNA): TGCAGCGTTGAAATGTCCACGGTCCGTGGCTACACCTTC. The chain couples TRBV29-1 to TRBJ1-2, with no clear D. The germline gives CDR1 SQVTM, CDR2 ANQGSEA. This CDR3 has 13 amino acids. The germline V and J ends were trimmed by 2 bases and 7 bases, with 14 bases remaining between them.